The 14 T cell receptor beta chains in this list originate from one sample, sequenced in a study of T cell repertoires in cytomegalovirus infection. TCRdb re-analysed the reads in MiXCR, keeping a single row per CDR3 protein. The table has about 360,000 distinct CDR3 sequences, around 18% seen once. Sequenced: PBMCs. Every receptor here comes from a human donor in good health (CMV status not recorded). Some clones in this sample may be carry-over from other donors' samples.

This clonotype was found a few times. The rearrangement joins TRBV5-1 to TRBJ2-3; D unresolved. Germline V lookup: CDR1 SGHRS, CDR2 YFSETQ. CDR3 length equals 14 residues. Trimming stripped 2 bases from V and 2 bases from J, with 9 bases between. CDR3 loop: CASSFYIDTDTQYF. CDR3 DNA: TGCGCCAGCAGCTTCTATATCGACACAGATACGCAGTATTTT.

This clonotype came up many times. CDR3 sequence reads: CASSPGASGSYNEQFF. CDR3 nucleotides: TGTGCCAGCTCACCAGGAGCATCCGGATCCTACAATGAGCAGTTCTTC. The chain recombines TRBV18 with TRBJ2-1; D is undetermined. Germline CDR1 KGHSH, CDR2 LQKENI. The V and J ends lost 2 bases and 1 base respectively, with 12 bases between them. This CDR3 has 16 residues.

Ten or more counts support this clonotype. The V call is TRBV7-8, the J call TRBJ1-1; TRBD1 aligns across 9 bases. V lost 5 bases to trimming and J lost 4 bases; unmatched junction nucleotides: 5. Germline assignment: CDR1 SGHVS and CDR2 FQNEAQ. This CDR3 comprises 14 residues. The CDR3 region has the DNA TGTGCCAGCAGCATCCAGGACAGGGGCACTGAAGCTTTCTTT. Amino acids: CASSIQDRGTEAFF.

The rearrangement links TRBV2 to TRBJ1-2; D remains unclear. Per the germline V gene, CDR1 is SNHLY and CDR2 is FYNNEI. There are 13 residues in the CDR3. The V end lost 6 bases, the J end lost 0 bases, and 8 bases lay between the germline ends. Written as DNA, the CDR3 is TGTGCCAGCAGCCAGAACTCTAACTATGGCTACACCTTC. This sequence encodes CASSQNSNYGYTF.

This clonotype was counted only a few times. A much larger clone is a single base away; this may be a read error. The V and J genes are TRBV12-3 or TRBV12-4 and TRBJ2-7; perhaps D is TRBD1 or TRBD2 (5 bases each). This CDR3 is 13 amino acids long. Written as DNA, the CDR3 is TGTGTCAGCAGCCTCCTGGGACGAACGGAGCAGTACTTC. Encoded protein: CVSSLLGRTEQYF.

This clonotype was detected ten times or more. The chain couples TRBV11-2 to TRBJ2-7; 10 bases are a match to TRBD2. The V gene's germline CDR1 is SGHAT and CDR2 FQNNGV. The CDR3 spans 16 residues. V lost 5 bases to trimming and J lost 5 bases; unmatched junction nucleotides: 12. The CDR3 DNA sequence: TGTGCCAGCAGCCCCGTTCTAGCGGGAGCGGGTGACGAGCAGTACGTC. Protein: CASSPVLAGAGDEQYV.

This chain joins TRBV2 and TRBJ2-3; 7 bases align to TRBD1. This CDR3 has 12 residues. Unmatched junction bases numbered 11, after V lost 7 bases and J lost 13 bases. CDR1 is SNHLY and CDR2 is FYNNEI in the germline V gene. The CDR3 DNA reads TGTGCCAGCACCAGACAGGGCCTTGAGGAGTATTTT. Amino acid sequence: CASTRQGLEEYF.

This clonotype has at least ten counts. V is TRBV12-3 or TRBV12-4 and J is TRBJ2-7; TRBD2 agrees at 13 bases. CDR3 length: 18 amino acids. Germline trimming cut 5 bases from V and 3 bases from J; bases unmatched to any gene: 13. CDR3: CASSLGLAGVNGYYEQYF. Written as DNA, the CDR3 is TGTGCCAGCAGTCTCGGACTAGCGGGAGTTAACGGATACTACGAGCAGTACTTC.

This clonotype came up many times. The V and J genes are TRBV15 and TRBJ1-5; 7 positions agree with TRBD1. The CDR3 totals 15 residues. Germline CDR1 LNHNV, CDR2 YYDKDF (reference sequence). J gave up 1 base and V 3 bases, and 3 bases lay outside the gene matches. The CDR3 DNA reads as TGTGCCACCAGCAGTAGACAGGGAAGCAATCAGCCCCAGCATTTT. Translating gives CATSSRQGSNQPQHF.

The J gene is TRBJ2-3, the V gene TRBV3-1; 10 nucleotides match TRBD2. J lost 5 bases, V lost 0 bases, and 11 bases had no gene match. This CDR3 has 18 residues. Germline loops: CDR1 LGHDT, CDR2 YNNKEL (reference sequence). The CDR3, as DNA: TGTGCCAGCAGCCAAGATTCCCCCCTAGCGGGAGTTGTAGATACGCAGTATTTT. Translating it yields CASSQDSPLAGVVDTQYF.

CDR3 nucleotides: TGTGCCAGCTCACCAAACAGGGGAATCGAGAATACGCAGTACTTC. Translating gives CASSPNRGIENTQYF. The chain links TRBV18 to TRBJ2-7; 7 bases match TRBD1. This CDR3 has 15 residues. The ends lost 2 bases at V and 9 bases at J; junction bases unmatched: 13. Looked up from germline, CDR1 is KGHSH and CDR2 is LQKENI.

This clonotype was counted many times. The rearrangement joins TRBV7-9 to TRBJ2-2; TRBD2 matches 8 bases. The V segment lost 8 bases and the J segment 2 bases; nucleotides outside the gene matches: 4. Germline lookup yields CDR1 SEHNR and CDR2 FQNEAQ (reference sequence). The CDR3 length is 14 residues. The CDR3 protein is CASYIAGNTGELFF. The CDR3 DNA reads TGTGCCAGCTACATAGCGGGAAACACCGGGGAGCTGTTTTTT.

This clonotype has just a few counts. The chain uses TRBV19 and TRBJ2-1; D is uncertain. The V end lost 3 bases, the J end lost 3 bases, and 6 bases lay between the germline ends. CDR3 length equals 13 residues. Germline V lookup: CDR1 LNHDA, CDR2 SQIVND (reference sequence). CDR3 sequence: CASSMDHYNEQFF. The CDR3 bases are TGTGCCAGTAGTATGGACCACTACAATGAGCAGTTCTTC.

The table lists this clonotype with many counts. The chain joins TRBV7-8 to TRBJ2-1; unclear D gene. The germline gives CDR1 SGHVS, CDR2 FQNEAQ. V lost 5 bases, J lost 1 base, and 9 bases lay in between. The CDR3 length is 14 residues. The CDR3: CASSPISSYNEQFF. Here the CDR3 DNA reads TGTGCCAGCAGCCCAATTAGTTCCTACAATGAGCAGTTCTTC.